These 32 T cell receptor beta chains share one sample of origin, sequenced in a study of blood T cell repertoires in COVID-19. Profiled with immunoSEQ multiplex PCR; TCRdb holds only in-frame clones, not every one. Among roughly 150,000 clones listed, approximately 80% were seen once. The specimen was peripheral blood. These receptors were taken from a man between 60 and 75 years old with acute or convalescent COVID-19.

Comment on this clone: One end of the junction fails to match germline, which may point to a read error. The V call is TRBV7-9, the J call TRBJ2-5, with D tentatively TRBD2 (6 bases). This CDR3 has 12 residues. Germline V CDR1 and CDR2: SEHNR, FQNEAQ (reference sequence). For the CDR3, the DNA is TGTGCCAGCAGCTTAGCAGACACTAGCACAGACTTC. Protein sequence: CASSLADTSTDF.

The chain recombines TRBV30 with TRBJ2-3; the match to TRBD2 covers 15 bases. V was pared by 7 bases and J by 3 bases, with 8 bases of the junction left unmatched. CDR3 size: 16 residues. Germline assignment: CDR1 GTSNPN and CDR2 SVGIG (reference sequence). For the CDR3, the DNA is TGTGCCTACCGACCGGGACTAGCGGGAGGTACAGATACGCAGTATTTT. Amino acids: CAYRPGLAGGTDTQYF.

The V gene is TRBV19, the J gene TRBJ2-7; 7 bases match TRBD1. The CDR3 consists of 13 residues. Trimming cost V 0 bases and J 9 bases; bases outside gene matches: 5. Germline V gene sequence: CDR1 LNHDA, CDR2 SQIVND (reference sequence). The CDR3 DNA is TGTGCCAGTAGTATAGATGGAAGGGGGCGGCAGTACTTC. Residues: CASSIDGRGRQYF. The variable domain in full, with the rest retrieved from reference TRBV19 and TRBJ2-7, is DGGITQSPKYLFRKEGQNVTLSCEQNLNHDAMYWYRQDPGQGLRLIYYSQIVNDFQKGDIAEGYSVSREKKESFPLTVTSAQKNPTAFYLCASSIDGRGRQYFGPGTRLTVT.

The chain recombines TRBV2 with TRBJ2-7; no firm D call. The CDR3 has 12 residues. Germline V gene data show CDR1 as SNHLY and CDR2 as FYNNEI. Trimming left V 5 bases short and J 3 bases short, with 8 bases between. The CDR3 DNA reads as TGTGCCAGCAGTTACATACGCTACGAGCAGTACTTC. Translation: CASSYIRYEQYF.

V is TRBV7-2 and J is TRBJ2-1; D perhaps matches TRBD2 (6 bases). Trimming removed 5 bases from V and 10 bases from J, with 18 bases in between. The CDR3 sequence is 14 residues long. Germline V gives CDR1 SGHTA, CDR2 FQGNSA. The CDR3 loop reads CASSPGLAPVEQFF. The CDR3 nucleotides are TGTGCCAGCAGCCCGGGACTCGCGCCCGTGGAGCAGTTCTTC. Supplemented by reference TRBV7-2 and TRBJ2-1, the full variable domain reads GAGVSQSPSNKVTEKGKDVELRCDPISGHTALYWYRQSLGQGLEFLIYFQGNSAPDKSGLPSDRFSAERTGGSVSTLTIQRTQQEDSAVYLCASSPGLAPVEQFFGPGTRLTVL.

The chain links TRBV5-1 to TRBJ2-7, with 13 positions matching TRBD2. This CDR3 is 14 amino acids long. Germline CDR1 reads SGHRS; CDR2 reads YFSETQ. V was pared by 4 bases and J by 6 bases, with 4 bases of the junction left unmatched. The CDR3 DNA reads TGCGCCAGCAGCCTACTAGCGGGGGGGTTCGAGCAGTACTTC. It codes for CASSLLAGGFEQYF. Based on the CDR3 plus reference TRBV5-1 and TRBJ2-7, the full variable domain is KAGVTQTPRYLIKTRGQQVTLSCSPISGHRSVSWYQQTPGQGLQFLFEYFSETQRNKGNFPGRFSGRQFSNSRSEMNVSTLELGDSALYLCASSLLAGGFEQYFGPGTRLTVT.

This clone was counted a single time. This chain uses TRBV2 with TRBJ2-2, with 9 positions matching TRBD1. The trim removed 6 bases at V and 1 base at J, leaving 3 bases unmatched. Germline CDR1 SNHLY, CDR2 FYNNEI. The CDR3 covers 15 residues. Here the CDR3 reads CASRATGGNTGELFF. The CDR3 DNA follows: TGTGCCAGCAGAGCGACAGGGGGGAACACCGGGGAGCTGTTTTTT.

Regarding this clone: Other DNA sequences in this sample translate to the same CDR3. The rearrangement uses TRBV9 and TRBJ1-1; 8 bases line up with TRBD1. This CDR3 is built from 14 residues. Germline CDR1 and CDR2: SGDLS and YYNGEE. Trimming took 3 bases from V and 1 from J; bases not matched to a gene: 2. CDR3 amino acids: CASSAGQGNTEAFF. The DNA for the CDR3 is TGTGCCAGCAGCGCCGGACAGGGGAACACTGAAGCTTTCTTT. Together with reference TRBV9 and TRBJ1-1, the CDR3 gives the full variable domain: DSGVTQTPKHLITATGQRVTLRCSPRSGDLSVYWYQQSLDQGLQFLIQYYNGEERAKGNILERFSAQQFPDLHSELNLSSLELGDSALYFCASSAGQGNTEAFFGQGTRLTVV.

The chain recombines TRBV7-3 with TRBJ2-5, with a weak D call TRBD2 (5 bases). Trimming removed 2 bases from V and 1 base from J, with 8 bases in between. Germline V lookup: CDR1 SGHTA, CDR2 FQGTGA. The CDR3 covers 14 residues. The CDR3 DNA is TGTGCCAGCAGCTTAGTAGGGAGCCAAGAGACCCAGTACTTC. Its translation: CASSLVGSQETQYF.

This chain links TRBV5-6 with TRBJ2-1, with D possibly being TRBD1 (5 bases). CDR3 size: 15 residues. Between the trimmed V and J ends, which lost 0 bases and 4 bases, there was a span of 11 bases. The germline CDR1 and CDR2 sequences are SGHDT and YYEEEE. As DNA, the CDR3 is TGTGCCAGCAGCTTGGGACAGATTTCTTACAATGAGCAGTTCTTC. It yields the protein CASSLGQISYNEQFF.

V is TRBV9 and J is TRBJ1-2; a possible D gene is TRBD1 (6 bases). V was clipped by 4 bases and J by 6 bases, with 13 bases between them. This CDR3 comprises 13 residues. Germline loops: CDR1 SGDLS, CDR2 YYNGEE. Here the CDR3 reads CASSPRGGDGYTF. The CDR3 DNA sequence: TGTGCCAGCAGCCCCCGAGGGGGGGATGGCTACACCTTC.

This clone was counted a single time. This chain joins TRBV9 and TRBJ2-5; D uncertain. The V end lost 0 bases, the J end lost 4 bases, and 10 bases lay between the germline ends. Germline V CDR1 and CDR2: SGDLS, YYNGEE. CDR3 size: 14 residues. CDR3 DNA sequence: TGTGCCAGCAGCGTAGGGGTCTCGGGAGAGACCCAGTACTTC. Its translation: CASSVGVSGETQYF.

This clone came up a few times. The genes are TRBV6-2 or TRBV6-3 and TRBJ1-1, with D perhaps TRBD1 (6 bases). Trimming removed 0 bases at V and 0 bases at J, with 11 bases between. The CDR3 has 16 amino acids. Germline V gives CDR1 MNHEY, CDR2 SVGEGT. CDR3 DNA sequence: TGTGCCAGCAGTTACTCAGGGGGTTACATGAACACTGAAGCTTTCTTT. The encoded protein is CASSYSGGYMNTEAFF.

In nucleotides, the CDR3 is TGTGCCAGCAGCCGTAGCGGGGGTGAAAACATTCAGTACTTC. Its protein is CASSRSGGENIQYF. V usage is TRBV6-2 or TRBV6-3 and J usage is TRBJ2-4; TRBD2 matches at 9 bases. The CDR3 extends over 14 amino acids. V trimming: 6 bases; J trimming: 5 bases; junction bases outside the gene matches: 5. The germline CDR1 and CDR2 sequences are MNHEY and SVGEGT.

V usage is TRBV4-2 and J usage is TRBJ1-5, with TRBD1 matching over 9 bases. Germline V CDR1 and CDR2: LGHNA, YNFKEQ. Losses at the gene ends were 0 bases for V and 9 bases for J; bases not matched to a gene: 6. The CDR3 runs 15 residues. This CDR3 reads CASSQEDRGGSPQHF. CDR3 nucleotide sequence: TGTGCCAGCAGCCAAGAGGACAGGGGAGGTTCGCCCCAGCATTTT.

This clone was seen a handful of times. The V and J genes are TRBV27 and TRBJ1-5; 9 positions match TRBD1. Per germline, CDR1 MNHEY and CDR2 SMNVEV (reference sequence). CDR3 length: 17 amino acids. With 9 bases clipped from V and 0 bases from J, the junction kept 12 bases outside the gene matches. CDR3 protein: CASKTLGQGNSNQPQHF. CDR3 in DNA: TGTGCCAGTAAAACTCTCGGACAGGGGAATAGCAATCAGCCCCAGCATTTT.

In the case of this clone: Other DNA sequences in the sample encode the same CDR3. This chain joins TRBV6-2 or TRBV6-3 and TRBJ2-7, with D unclear. The CDR3 sequence is 12 residues long. Trimming removed 2 bases at V and 3 bases at J, with 5 bases between. Germline V CDR1 and CDR2: MNHEY, SVGEGT. CDR3: CASSYSSYEQYF. CDR3 sequence (DNA): TGTGCCAGCAGTTACAGTAGCTACGAGCAGTACTTC.

This chain connects TRBV6-5 to TRBJ1-2; 8 bases are a match to TRBD1. This CDR3 has 13 amino acids. Germline CDR1 is MNHEY and CDR2 is SVGAGI. V shed 6 bases, J shed 8 bases, and the junction held 8 bases outside the gene matches. CDR3 in amino acids: CASSRGQDNGYTF. The CDR3 DNA sequence: TGTGCCAGCAGCCGGGGACAGGATAACGGCTACACCTTC.

The rearrangement uses TRBV9 and TRBJ2-2, with 7 positions matching TRBD1. V shed 0 bases and J 3 bases; nucleotides not matched to a gene: 8. CDR1 and CDR2 from the germline V gene are SGDLS and YYNGEE. The length of the CDR3 is 17 residues. CDR3 nucleotide sequence: TGTGCCAGCAGCGTAGCCAAGGGGGCTCTTGACACCGGGGAGCTGTTTTTT. It translates to CASSVAKGALDTGELFF.

The rearrangement joins TRBV28 to TRBJ2-7; possible D gene TRBD2, 5 bases. The CDR3 has 17 amino acids. Trimming took 3 bases from V and 1 from J, leaving 19 bases between them. CDR1 MDHEN and CDR2 SYDVKM come from the germline V gene. CDR3 coding DNA: TGTGCCAGCAGTTTTTCCCCATACTTCGGGAATTCCTACGAGCAGTACTTC. Protein product: CASSFSPYFGNSYEQYF. The whole variable domain, remainder taken from reference TRBV28 and TRBJ2-7, is DVKVTQSSRYLVKRTGEKVFLECVQDMDHENMFWYRQDPGLGLRLIYFSYDVKMKEKGDIPEGYSVSREKKERFSLILESASTNQTSMYLCASSFSPYFGNSYEQYFGPGTRLTVT.

The rearrangement joins TRBV6-5 to TRBJ1-2, with D perhaps TRBD1 (5 bases). There are 12 residues in the CDR3. The germline V and J ends were trimmed by 6 bases and 5 bases, with 10 bases remaining between them. From germline, CDR1 is MNHEY and CDR2 SVGAGI. The CDR3 DNA reads as TGTGCCAGCAGCTCTGACAGTTATGGCTACACCTTC. Its protein is CASSSDSYGYTF.

The V call is TRBV6-1, the J call TRBJ1-6; TRBD1 aligns across 9 bases. J gave up 9 bases and V 7 bases, and 7 bases lay outside the gene matches. The CDR3 has 14 amino acids. CDR1 is MNHNS and CDR2 is SASEGT in the germline V gene. This chain's CDR3 is CASTTQGAGSPLHF. For the CDR3, the DNA is TGTGCCAGCACCACACAGGGGGCTGGTTCACCCCTCCACTTT.

This chain uses TRBV25-1 with TRBJ2-5; tentative D call: TRBD2 (6 bases). Trimming removed 2 bases from V and 4 bases from J, with 17 bases in between. Germline values: CDR1 MGHDK, CDR2 SYGVNS. The CDR3 is 16 residues long. For the CDR3, the DNA is TGTGCCAGCAGTGAAGTATTCCGGGGGACCCGAGAGACCCAGTACTTC. Translation: CASSEVFRGTRETQYF. Complete variable domain (other parts from reference TRBV25-1 and TRBJ2-5): EADIYQTPRYLVIGTGKKITLECSQTMGHDKMYWYQQDPGMELHLIHYSYGVNSTEKGDLSSESTVSRIRTEHFPLTLESARPSHTSQYLCASSEVFRGTRETQYFGPGTRLLVL.

This chain uses TRBV27 with TRBJ1-3; no clear D gene. In germline, CDR1 is MNHEY, CDR2 SMNVEV (reference sequence). The CDR3 is made up of 15 amino acids. V lost 3 bases, J lost 0 bases, and 9 bases lay in between. The CDR3 region has the DNA TGTGCCAGCAGTTTGAATGCGCTCTCTGGAAACACCATATATTTT. Translated: CASSLNALSGNTIYF.

The J gene is TRBJ2-2, the V gene TRBV18; D may be TRBD2 (5 bases). The ends were cut back, 3 bases at V and 5 bases at J, with 7 bases in the middle. CDR1 is KGHSH and CDR2 is LQKENI in the germline V gene. CDR3 size: 13 residues. CDR3 in amino acids: CASSPRVTGELFF. The CDR3 DNA reads as TGTGCCAGCTCACCGAGGGTAACCGGGGAGCTGTTTTTT. The full variable domain, with the rest looked up from reference TRBV18 and TRBJ2-2, is NAGVMQNPRHLVRRRGQEARLRCSPMKGHSHVYWYRQLPEEGLKFMVYLQKENIIDESGMPKERFSAEFPKEGPSILRIQQVVRGDSAAYFCASSPRVTGELFFGEGSRLTVL.

This chain connects TRBV3-1 (or the pseudogene TRBV3-2) to TRBJ2-2; 9 nucleotides match TRBD2. Trimming removed 4 bases from V and 4 bases from J; junction bases left unmatched: 4. CDR3 length: 15 residues. Germline CDR1 LGHDT, CDR2 YNNKEL (reference sequence). CDR3 DNA sequence: TGTGCCAGCAGCCGGGGAGCGGGGGGCACCGGGGAGCTGTTTTTT. It translates to CASSRGAGGTGELFF.

This chain uses TRBV6-5 with TRBJ2-7, with a weak D call TRBD2 (6 bases). Germline CDR1 and CDR2: MNHEY and SVGAGI. This CDR3 has 15 residues. V lost 7 bases and J lost 7, with 23 bases in between. The CDR3 DNA reads as TGTGCCAGCAACCAATTCGGGGGTCCAGGGAGTGAGCAGTACTTC. Protein sequence: CASNQFGGPGSEQYF.

This chain joins TRBV6-5 and TRBJ1-2, with D maybe TRBD1 (5 bases). Germline V CDR1 and CDR2: MNHEY, SVGAGI. V was cut by 2 bases and J by 3 bases, with 10 bases left in between. The CDR3 extends over 14 amino acids. CDR3 loop: CASSYAGGYYGYTF. The CDR3 coding sequence is TGTGCCAGCAGTTACGCGGGGGGTTACTATGGCTACACCTTC.

The V and J genes are TRBV2 and TRBJ2-7; 8 bases agree with TRBD2. The V and J ends lost 1 base and 1 base, in that order; junction bases with no gene match: 6. The CDR3 length is 16 residues. Germline values: CDR1 SNHLY, CDR2 FYNNEI. CDR3 in amino acids: CASSEGRGGASYEQYF. DNA for the CDR3: TGTGCCAGCAGTGAAGGACGGGGGGGCGCATCCTACGAGCAGTACTTC.

V usage is TRBV7-2 and J usage is TRBJ2-2; 10 bases match TRBD1. The CDR3 has 18 residues. With 5 bases clipped from V and 2 bases from J, the junction kept 11 bases outside the gene matches. Germline-derived CDR1 and CDR2 are SGHTA and FQGNSA. The CDR3 reads CASSPRQGALLNTGELFF. The CDR3 DNA follows: TGTGCCAGCAGCCCCCGACAGGGGGCACTTTTAAACACCGGGGAGCTGTTTTTT.

The chain's CDR3 is CAISGAASGEQFF. CDR3 sequence (DNA): TGTGCCATCAGTGGGGCAGCTAGCGGAGAGCAGTTCTTC. The J gene is TRBJ2-1, the V gene TRBV10-3, with 7 bases fitting TRBD2. Losses at the gene ends were 4 bases for V and 10 bases for J; bases not matched to a gene: 7. CDR1 is ENHRY, CDR2 SYGVKD, per germline. The CDR3 length is 13 residues.

The V and J genes are TRBV29-1 and TRBJ1-1; D perhaps matches TRBD1 (6 bases). The V end was cut by 7 bases, the J end by 5 bases, with 17 bases between. Germline V CDR1 and CDR2: SQVTM, ANQGSEA. The CDR3 extends over 13 amino acids. The CDR3 DNA follows: TGCAGCGCGAAGGGGGGGAGGCAGACTGAAGCTTTCTTT. As protein: CSAKGGRQTEAFF.